This TCR beta chain appears in the sequencing data of a study of shared clonotypes between healthy human individuals. Germline loops: CDR1 SGHVS, CDR2 FQNEAQ. The CDR3 is made up of 13 amino acids. V shed 2 bases and J shed 8 bases, with 12 bases lying between them. Original processing methods: ImmunoSEQ sequences covered only the junction and lacked quality scores; filtering therefore differed. The table came from immunoSEQ multiplex PCR; TCRdb's copy has only in-frame clones and leaves some out. Clone size and the V and J calls come from that table; the DNA yielded D and trimming. This table holds roughly 1,000,000 clones, around 78% found once. Adult Caucasians living in Nashville, Tennessee made up all of the donors.

The TCR comes from a man younger than 35 in good health. Some clones in this sample may be carry-over from other donors' samples. The chain combines TRBV7-8 with TRBJ1-2; D unclear. The specimen sequenced was memory CD4+ T cells from PBMCs. Subset here: CD45RA-negative fraction. CDR3 nucleotides: TGTGCCAGCAGCTTAATGGGCCTTGGGGGCTACACCTTC. Translation gives CASSLMGLGGYTF. The entire variable domain, with the rest obtained from reference TRBV7-8 and TRBJ1-2, is as follows: GAGVSQSPRYKVAKRGQDVALRCDPISGHVSLFWYQQALGQGPEFLTYFQNEAQLDKSGLPSDRFFAERPEGSVSTLKIQRTQQEDSAVYLCASSLMGLGGYTFGSGTRLTVV.